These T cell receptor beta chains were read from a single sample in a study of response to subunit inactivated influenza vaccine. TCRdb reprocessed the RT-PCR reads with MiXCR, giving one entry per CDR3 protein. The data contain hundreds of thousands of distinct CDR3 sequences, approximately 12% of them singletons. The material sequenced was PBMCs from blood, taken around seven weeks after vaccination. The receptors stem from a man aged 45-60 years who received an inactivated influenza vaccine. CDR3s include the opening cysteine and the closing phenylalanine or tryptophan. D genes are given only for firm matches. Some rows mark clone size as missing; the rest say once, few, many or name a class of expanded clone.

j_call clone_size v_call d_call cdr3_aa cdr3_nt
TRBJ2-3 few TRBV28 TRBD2 CASSLSGRSRDTQYF TGTGCCAGCAGTCTAAGCGGGAGGAGTCGTGATACGCAGTATTTT
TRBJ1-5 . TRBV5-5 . CASSLAGVSNQPQHF TGTGCCAGCAGCTTGGCAGGGGTTAGCAATCAGCCCCAGCATTTT
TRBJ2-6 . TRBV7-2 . CASTSSSGANVLTF TGTGCCAGCACCAGTAGCTCTGGGGCCAACGTCCTGACTTTC
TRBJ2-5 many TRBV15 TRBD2 CATSRFTSGAQETQYF TGTGCCACCAGCAGATTTACTAGCGGGGCCCAAGAGACCCAGTACTTC
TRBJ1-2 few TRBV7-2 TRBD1 CASSSQDRTVYGYTF TGTGCCAGCAGCTCCCAGGACAGGACAGTTTATGGCTACACCTTC
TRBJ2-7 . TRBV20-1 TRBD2 CSAVASGGLLLEQYF TGCAGTGCCGTAGCAAGCGGGGGCCTCCTATTGGAGCAGTACTTC
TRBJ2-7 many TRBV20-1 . CSARTDTYEQYF TGCAGTGCTAGGACAGACACCTACGAGCAGTACTTC
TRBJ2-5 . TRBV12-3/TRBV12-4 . CASSSNWGAETQYF TGTGCCAGCAGTTCCAACTGGGGTGCGGAGACCCAGTACTTC
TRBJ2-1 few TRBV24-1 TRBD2 CATSDRSSGTGYNEQFF TGTGCCACCAGTGATCGCTCTAGCGGGACCGGTTACAATGAGCAGTTCTTC
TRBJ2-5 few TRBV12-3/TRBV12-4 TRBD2 CASSARGFLAGVTQYF TGTGCCAGCAGTGCTCGAGGTTTTCTAGCGGGAGTGACCCAGTACTTC
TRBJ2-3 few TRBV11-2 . CASRPLRRSDTQYF TGTGCCAGCAGACCCCTACGAAGATCCGATACGCAGTATTTT
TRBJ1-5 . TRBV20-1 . CSAIRTGNQPQHF TGCAGTGCTATCCGGACGGGGAATCAGCCCCAGCATTTT
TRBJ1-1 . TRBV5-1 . CASSLELQGRAFF TGCGCCAGCAGCTTGGAGTTGCAGGGGAGAGCTTTCTTT
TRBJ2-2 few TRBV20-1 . CSARDSSRVTGELFF TGCAGTGCTAGAGATTCCAGCAGGGTCACCGGGGAGCTGTTTTTT
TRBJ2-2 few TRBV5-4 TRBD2 CASSFEGLASPGELFF TGTGCCAGCAGCTTCGAGGGACTAGCTTCGCCCGGGGAGCTGTTTTTT
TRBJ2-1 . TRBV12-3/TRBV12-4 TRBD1 CASRPIQGAAYNEQFF TGTGCCAGCAGGCCTATACAGGGGGCCGCCTACAATGAGCAGTTCTTC
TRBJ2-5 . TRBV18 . CASSRVRGGRETQYF TGTGCCAGCTCCCGGGTCAGGGGAGGCCGAGAGACCCAGTACTTC
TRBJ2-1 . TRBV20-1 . CSARAPGVSYNEQFF TGCAGTGCTAGAGCGCCCGGGGTCTCCTACAATGAGCAGTTCTTC
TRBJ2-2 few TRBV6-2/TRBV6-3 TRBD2 CATSGTSGRAGGELFF TGTGCCACCTCCGGGACTAGCGGGAGGGCAGGCGGGGAGCTGTTTTTT
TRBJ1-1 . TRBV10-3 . CAISELMNTQAFF TGTGCCATCAGTGAGTTGATGAACACCCAAGCTTTCTTT